A single sample gave rise to the 31 T cell receptor beta chains below, sequenced in a study of beta chain features in type 1 diabetes (dated by TCRdb to between 2017 and 2018). Libraries were prepared through the immunoSEQ multiplex PCR assay. All of the isolated RNA was reverse transcribed with the High Capacity cDNA Reverse Transcription Kit, so expressed TCRB transcripts were sequenced. The source is immuneACCESS, and TCRdb retained only in-frame sequences with V and J called. Part of the clones is not carried over; for the studies checked, unresolved V genes explain less than half of this, and the remainder is unexplained. The table for this sample lists under 250,000 clones; 11% of them were counted only once. The ten largest clones represent 1% to 1.5% of the sample. Sequencing was done on a sample of central memory CD4+ T cells from blood. Source of these receptors: a man younger than 30 in good health.

This chain links TRBV6-5 with TRBJ1-3; a possible D gene is TRBD1 (6 bases). Trimming removed 4 bases from V and 0 bases from J, with 13 bases in between. Germline V CDR1 and CDR2: MNHEY, SVGAGI. CDR3 length equals 16 residues. The CDR3 DNA follows: TGTGCCAGCAGTTCGGGAACAGGGAGCTCTGGAAACACCATATATTTT. Translating gives CASSSGTGSSGNTIYF.

The V gene is TRBV5-1, the J gene TRBJ2-7; D may match TRBD1 or TRBD2 (5 bases each). The CDR3 sequence is 14 residues long. Trimming pared 5 bases from V and 0 bases from J, leaving 12 bases between. Per germline, CDR1 SGHRS and CDR2 YFSETQ. CDR3: CASSGVGASYEQYF. In DNA form, the CDR3 reads TGCGCCAGCAGTGGGGTCGGGGCCTCCTACGAGCAGTACTTC.

This chain connects TRBV11-2 to TRBJ2-1; 10 bases agree with TRBD2. CDR1 and CDR2 from the germline V gene are SGHAT and FQNNGV. Trimming removed 0 bases from V and 4 bases from J; junction bases left unmatched: 3. CDR3 length: 16 residues. This CDR3 is CASSLEGTSVYNEQFF. CDR3 coding DNA: TGTGCCAGCAGCTTAGAAGGGACTAGCGTTTACAATGAGCAGTTCTTC.

The chain carries TRBV4-1 and TRBJ2-1; 9 bases line up with TRBD2. This CDR3 has 18 residues. V lost 4 bases to trimming and J lost 5 bases; unmatched junction nucleotides: 15. The germline V gene has CDR1 MGHRA and CDR2 YSYEKL. The chain's CDR3 is CASSPRARREGRDNEQFF. Written as DNA, the CDR3 is TGCGCCAGCAGCCCCCGGGCGAGGCGGGAGGGCCGGGACAATGAGCAGTTCTTC.

The chain uses TRBV6-5 and TRBJ2-3, with TRBD1 matching 7 bases. The CDR3 totals 15 residues. Unmatched junction bases numbered 7, after V lost 6 bases and J lost 1 base. CDR1 is MNHEY and CDR2 is SVGAGI in the germline V gene. The CDR3 bases are TGTGCCAGCAGCAAAAGGGGGCTGGGCACAGATACGCAGTATTTT. Its protein product is CASSKRGLGTDTQYF.

This chain's CDR3 is CASSFQLALSYNEQFF. CDR3 DNA sequence: TGTGCCAGCAGCTTCCAACTAGCACTGTCCTACAATGAGCAGTTCTTC. The rearrangement joins TRBV7-8 to TRBJ2-1; a possible D gene is TRBD2 (6 bases). The CDR3 has 16 residues. V lost 3 bases and J lost 1, with 13 bases in between. Germline V CDR1 and CDR2: SGHVS, FQNEAQ. Full variable domain (remainder filled in from reference TRBV7-8 and TRBJ2-1): GAGVSQSPRYKVAKRGQDVALRCDPISGHVSLFWYQQALGQGPEFLTYFQNEAQLDKSGLPSDRFFAERPEGSVSTLKIQRTQQEDSAVYLCASSFQLALSYNEQFFGPGTRLTVL.

This clone occurred a few times. V gene TRBV19 combines with J gene TRBJ2-5; D ambiguous. CDR1 and CDR2 (germline): LNHDA, SQIVND (reference sequence). The CDR3 runs 14 residues. Deletions cut 3 bases from V and 2 bases from J, with 10 bases between. CDR3 region: CASSMRGPQETQYF. The CDR3 nucleotides read TGTGCCAGTAGTATGCGTGGACCGCAAGAGACCCAGTACTTC.

To note about this clone: The same CDR3 is also encoded by other DNA sequences in this sample. V usage is TRBV5-1 and J usage is TRBJ2-7, with 11 bases fitting TRBD1. The V and J ends lost 2 bases and 5 bases, in that order; junction bases with no gene match: 3. CDR1 is SGHRS and CDR2 is YFSETQ in the germline V gene. The CDR3 contains 14 residues. The CDR3 nucleotides read TGCGCCAGCAGCTTTTGGACAGGGGGCGACGAGCAGTACTTC. Residues: CASSFWTGGDEQYF.

This chain uses TRBV5-4 with TRBJ2-3; D is ambiguous. This CDR3 contains 12 residues. The germline V gene has CDR1 SGHNT and CDR2 YYREEE (reference sequence). Trimming took 1 base from V and 7 from J, leaving 7 bases between them. The CDR3 here is CASSLFGNTQYF. In DNA form, the CDR3 reads TGTGCCAGCAGCTTGTTTGGGAATACGCAGTATTTT.

The chain combines TRBV30 with TRBJ1-3; the D is unclear. V lost 0 bases and J 4 bases, leaving 13 bases between the germline ends. CDR3 size: 15 residues. Looked up from germline, CDR1 is GTSNPN and CDR2 is SVGIG (reference sequence). The CDR3 reads CAWSVQGSRGNTIYF. The CDR3 region has the DNA TGTGCCTGGAGTGTCCAAGGCTCGCGGGGAAACACCATATATTTT.

The chain combines TRBV7-3 with TRBJ2-2, with 7 bases identical to TRBD2. Trimming cost V 5 bases and J 4 bases; bases outside gene matches: 7. The CDR3 is 15 residues long. Germline values: CDR1 SGHTA, CDR2 FQGTGA. The CDR3 spells CASSLRTRFTGELFF. The CDR3 DNA sequence: TGTGCCAGCAGCCTCAGGACTAGGTTCACCGGGGAGCTGTTTTTT.

This clone has a handful of counts. This chain's CDR3 is CASSDRGFYEQYF. The CDR3 DNA is TGCGCCAGCAGCGACAGGGGGTTCTACGAGCAGTACTTC. The chain combines TRBV5-1 with TRBJ2-7, with 9 bases matching TRBD1. The CDR3 sequence is 13 residues long. The ends lost 4 bases at V and 3 bases at J; junction bases unmatched: 2. CDR1 and CDR2 from the germline V gene are SGHRS and YFSETQ. Full variable domain (rest looked up from reference TRBV5-1 and TRBJ2-7): KAGVTQTPRYLIKTRGQQVTLSCSPISGHRSVSWYQQTPGQGLQFLFEYFSETQRNKGNFPGRFSGRQFSNSRSEMNVSTLELGDSALYLCASSDRGFYEQYFGPGTRLTVT.

CDR3 sequence reads: CASSQLRGGSDTGELFF. Here the CDR3 DNA reads TGCGCCAGCAGCCAACTCAGGGGCGGGAGTGACACCGGGGAGCTGTTTTTT. J is TRBJ2-2 and V is TRBV4-3; possibly TRBD2 for D (7 bases). Germline V gives CDR1 LGHNA, CDR2 YSLEER. V lost 2 bases and J lost 3, with 16 bases in between. This CDR3 has 17 residues.

The chain combines TRBV5-4 with TRBJ2-1; D is unclear. V gave up 0 bases and J gave up 8 bases, with 6 bases separating them. Per germline, CDR1 SGHNT and CDR2 YYREEE (reference sequence). This CDR3 is built from 12 residues. CDR3 amino acids: CASSLVLHEQFF. In DNA form, the CDR3 reads TGTGCCAGCAGCTTGGTTCTTCATGAGCAGTTCTTC. The whole variable domain, filled in from reference TRBV5-4 and TRBJ2-1, reads ETGVTQSPTHLIKTRGQQVTLRCSSQSGHNTVSWYQQALGQGPQFIFQYYREEENGRGNFPPRFSGLQFPNYSSELNVNALELDDSALYLCASSLVLHEQFFGPGTRLTVL.

This chain connects TRBV5-1 to TRBJ2-1; TRBD2 agrees at 9 bases. With V trimmed by 4 bases and J by 8 bases, 7 bases remained unmatched. Germline loops: CDR1 SGHRS, CDR2 YFSETQ. The CDR3 has 14 amino acids. CDR3 nucleotide sequence: TGCGCCAGCAGCAGTAGCGGGAGTACCCATGAGCAGTTCTTC. Translation: CASSSSGSTHEQFF.

This clone was detected many times. CDR3: CSGASSGNTIYF. CDR3 in DNA: TGCAGCGGCGCCAGCTCTGGAAACACCATATATTTT. The chain uses TRBV29-1 and TRBJ1-3; D gene unclear. V lost 7 bases and J 0 bases, leaving 7 bases between the germline ends. Germline values: CDR1 SQVTM, CDR2 ANQGSEA. The CDR3 length is 12 residues.

This clone was seen a few times. The chain carries TRBV9 and TRBJ1-1; D gene ambiguous. In germline, CDR1 is SGDLS, CDR2 YYNGEE. The CDR3 has 15 residues. Trimming shortened V by 0 bases and J by 5 bases, and 14 bases separated the two germline ends. The CDR3: CASSVGVLQRTEAFF. The DNA of the CDR3 is TGTGCCAGCAGCGTAGGTGTACTCCAGCGGACTGAAGCTTTCTTT. Complete variable domain (other parts from reference TRBV9 and TRBJ1-1): DSGVTQTPKHLITATGQRVTLRCSPRSGDLSVYWYQQSLDQGLQFLIQYYNGEERAKGNILERFSAQQFPDLHSELNLSSLELGDSALYFCASSVGVLQRTEAFFGQGTRLTVV.

This clone came up a few times. This chain connects TRBV11-2 to TRBJ1-2; possibly TRBD1 for D (6 bases). There are 14 residues in the CDR3. Per germline, CDR1 SGHAT and CDR2 FQNNGV. Trimming stripped 7 bases from V and 4 bases from J, with 16 bases between. The CDR3 is CASTREQGSYGYTF. The DNA of the CDR3 is TGTGCCAGCACCCGAGAACAGGGAAGCTATGGCTACACCTTC.

The chain is built from TRBV27 and TRBJ2-2, with TRBD1 identical over 9 bases. V lost 5 bases and J lost 1; bases outside the gene matches: 2. Germline loops: CDR1 MNHEY, CDR2 SMNVEV (reference sequence). The CDR3 is made up of 15 amino acids. The CDR3 sequence: CASSKDRGNTGELFF. The CDR3 DNA reads TGTGCCAGCAGTAAGGACAGGGGGAACACCGGGGAGCTGTTTTTT.

This clone turned up a few times. This chain joins TRBV19 and TRBJ2-3, with D tentatively TRBD1 (5 bases). Germline lookup yields CDR1 LNHDA and CDR2 SQIVND (reference sequence). V gave up 5 bases and J gave up 0 bases, with 12 bases separating them. The CDR3 length is 15 residues. CDR3 protein: CASSAGPSSTDTQYF. Written as DNA, the CDR3 is TGTGCCAGTAGTGCAGGGCCCTCCAGCACAGATACGCAGTATTTT.

The CDR3 coding sequence is TGTGCCAGCAGCTTTATGACTAGCTGGGATGAGCAGTTCTTC. The encoded protein is CASSFMTSWDEQFF. The genes are TRBV11-2 and TRBJ2-1; 7 bases match TRBD2. Germline V gene data show CDR1 as SGHAT and CDR2 as FQNNGV. V shed 3 bases and J 8 bases; nucleotides not matched to a gene: 7. There are 14 residues in the CDR3.

The sample holds many counts of this clone. This chain joins TRBV27 and TRBJ2-1; 8 positions match TRBD1. From germline, CDR1 is MNHEY and CDR2 SMNVEV (reference sequence). This CDR3 comprises 15 residues. The ends lost 0 bases at V and 10 bases at J; junction bases unmatched: 8. The CDR3 region is CASSLSGTGNSEQFF. The CDR3 DNA reads as TGTGCCAGCAGTTTATCCGGGACAGGCAATTCAGAGCAGTTCTTC.

The chain links TRBV7-3 to TRBJ1-1; the match to TRBD1 covers 7 bases. CDR1 is SGHTA and CDR2 is FQGTGA in the germline V gene. The CDR3 has 15 amino acids. V lost 5 bases, J lost 4 bases, and 10 bases stayed unmatched. The CDR3 region has the DNA TGTGCCAGCAGCCCGAGGACAGGTCGGGGCACTGAAGCTTTCTTT. Translating gives CASSPRTGRGTEAFF.

This clone was observed a few times. This chain joins TRBV5-1 and TRBJ2-7; D is undetermined. The CDR3 is 15 amino acids. The V and J ends lost 0 bases and 1 base respectively, with 11 bases between them. Germline CDR1 and CDR2: SGHRS and YFSETQ. CDR3 in amino acids: CASSLGADRSYEQYF. The CDR3 DNA reads TGCGCCAGCAGCTTGGGAGCTGATAGGTCCTACGAGCAGTACTTC. The entire variable domain, with the rest obtained from reference TRBV5-1 and TRBJ2-7, is as follows: KAGVTQTPRYLIKTRGQQVTLSCSPISGHRSVSWYQQTPGQGLQFLFEYFSETQRNKGNFPGRFSGRQFSNSRSEMNVSTLELGDSALYLCASSLGADRSYEQYFGPGTRLTVT.

This sequence joins TRBV11-2 and TRBJ2-5; D assignment may be TRBD1 or TRBD2 (5 bases each). The ends were cut back, 3 bases at V and 2 bases at J, with 10 bases in the middle. CDR1 and CDR2 from the germline V gene are SGHAT and FQNNGV. The CDR3 contains 14 residues. The CDR3 loop reads CASSFRGLQETQYF. In nucleotides, the CDR3 is TGTGCCAGCAGCTTCCGGGGCCTGCAAGAGACCCAGTACTTC.

This clone has more than one count but fewer than ten. The rearrangement links TRBV19 to TRBJ1-1; maybe TRBD1 (5 bases). Germline V CDR1 and CDR2: LNHDA, SQIVND (reference sequence). The CDR3 spans 14 residues. The V end was cut by 3 bases, the J end by 8 bases, with 16 bases between. Here the CDR3 DNA reads TGTGCCAGTAGTATCCTGATAGCGCAGGGAGAAGCTTTCTTT. Translating gives CASSILIAQGEAFF.

This chain uses TRBV5-6 with TRBJ2-7, with 8 bases aligning to TRBD1. This CDR3 has 14 residues. Losses at the gene ends were 5 bases for V and 2 bases for J; bases not matched to a gene: 6. The germline V gene has CDR1 SGHDT and CDR2 YYEEEE. The CDR3 region is CASRRDRLTYEQYF. Here the CDR3 DNA reads TGTGCCAGCAGAAGGGACAGGCTGACCTACGAGCAGTACTTC.

This clone was observed a few times. The V and J genes are TRBV2 and TRBJ2-7; TRBD2 agrees at 11 bases. The CDR3 sequence is 15 residues long. V trimming: 5 bases; J trimming: 3 bases; junction bases outside the gene matches: 6. Germline CDR1 is SNHLY and CDR2 is FYNNEI. This chain's CDR3 is CASSLTSGSIYEQYF. CDR3 in DNA: TGTGCCAGCAGTCTCACTAGCGGGAGTATCTACGAGCAGTACTTC.

The CDR3 region is CAWRGRGNQPQHF. DNA of the CDR3: TGTGCCTGGAGGGGCCGAGGCAATCAGCCCCAGCATTTT. The chain has TRBV30 and TRBJ1-5; D remains ambiguous. V was shortened by 3 bases and J by 2 bases, with 8 bases between the two germline ends. The CDR3 totals 13 residues. Looked up from germline, CDR1 is GTSNPN and CDR2 is SVGIG (reference sequence). Supplemented by reference TRBV30 and TRBJ1-5, the full variable domain reads SQTIHQWPATLVQPVGSPLSLECTVEGTSNPNLYWYRQAAGRGLQLLFYSVGIGQISSEVPQNLSASRPQDRQFILSSKKLLLSDSGFYLCAWRGRGNQPQHFGDGTRLSIL.

This chain joins TRBV7-2 and TRBJ2-3; D call uncertain. V was cut by 4 bases and J by 0 bases, with 14 bases left in between. The CDR3 loop spans 16 amino acids. Per germline, CDR1 SGHTA and CDR2 FQGNSA. The CDR3 protein is CASSSPQRASTDTQYF. DNA for the CDR3: TGTGCCAGCAGCTCCCCCCAACGGGCCAGCACAGATACGCAGTATTTT.

The CDR3 bases are TGCGCCAGCAGCCAAGACTCGAGACTAGATCATGGTGAGCAGTTCTTC. Translating gives CASSQDSRLDHGEQFF. The V call is TRBV4-3, the J call TRBJ2-1, with D possibly TRBD2 on 6 matching bases. The V gene's germline CDR1 is LGHNA and CDR2 YSLEER. The CDR3 consists of 16 residues. Trimming removed 0 bases at V and 9 bases at J, with 18 bases between.